Here is one TCR beta chain with its context. Sequencing used immunoSEQ multiplex PCR; TCRdb keeps in-frame clones, though not all of them. The sample holds about 40,000 clones, 90% to 95% seen once. These data belong to a study of T cell changes during pregnancy in multiple sclerosis. CDR3 length equals 17 residues. V gave up 5 bases and J gave up 0 bases; unmatched junction bases: 10. CDR1 and CDR2 (germline): MDHEN, SYDVKM. This rearrangement joins TRBV28 to TRBJ1-1; 9 nucleotides agree with TRBD1. This clonotype originated in a female donor with multiple sclerosis, enrolled in a pregnancy study. This sample comprised CD8+ T cells from peripheral blood mononuclear cells, obtained before pregnancy. Written as DNA, the CDR3 is TGTGCCAGCAGTAGTTGGGGGACAGGGAATCTGAACACTGAAGCTTTCTTT. Its translation is CASSSWGTGNLNTEAFF.